These 31 T cell receptor beta chains originate from one sample sequenced in a study of cytomegalovirus exposure and HLA in healthy donors. PCR used 60 Vbeta primers and 13 Jbeta primers. Clones were sequenced by immunoSEQ multiplex PCR, and TCRdb holds only the in-frame ones, with some missing. The table has approximately 140,000 clones, about 80% seen once. Specimen: PBMCs. These TCRs come from a woman in her thirties or forties in good health and CMV-seronegative.

This clone has a handful of counts. For the CDR3, the DNA is TGTGCCAGCAGCGTAGGGACGGGGGGGCGGCAAGAGACCCAGTACTTC. Its translation is CASSVGTGGRQETQYF. The rearrangement joins TRBV9 to TRBJ2-5, with 8 bases that match TRBD2. With 0 bases clipped from V and 2 bases from J, the junction kept 6 bases outside the gene matches. From germline, CDR1 is SGDLS and CDR2 YYNGEE. CDR3 length: 16 amino acids.

The chain employs TRBV28 and TRBJ1-2; no clear D gene. Germline CDR1 reads MDHEN; CDR2 reads SYDVKM. The CDR3 consists of 10 residues. The germline V and J ends were trimmed by 6 bases and 5 bases, with 4 bases remaining between them. CDR3: CASSGYGYTF. The CDR3 DNA reads as TGTGCCAGCAGCGGGTATGGCTACACCTTC.

The chain is built from TRBV11-2 and TRBJ1-1; no clear D gene. The CDR3 length is 15 residues. The V end was cut by 4 bases, the J end by 4 bases, with 16 bases between. CDR1 is SGHAT, CDR2 FQNNGV, per germline. The CDR3 nucleotides read TGTGCCAGCAGCTCGTCCTTCAGCGGCGGCACTGAAGCTTTCTTT. This gives the protein CASSSSFSGGTEAFF.

The genes are TRBV28 and TRBJ2-7, with a possible D match to TRBD2 (6 bases). With 3 bases removed from V and 6 bases from J, the gap between germline ends came to 6 bases. The CDR3 sequence is 11 residues long. Germline CDR1 MDHEN, CDR2 SYDVKM. The CDR3 DNA reads TGTGCCAGCAGTTTCGGGAGCGAGCAGTACTTC. Protein sequence: CASSFGSEQYF.

In this sample, this clone turned up a few times. The chain has TRBV15 and TRBJ2-3; TRBD1 agrees at 9 bases. In germline, CDR1 is LNHNV, CDR2 YYDKDF (reference sequence). This CDR3 spans 16 amino acids. Losses at the gene ends were 2 bases for V and 3 bases for J; bases not matched to a gene: 6. CDR3 in DNA: TGTGCCACCAGCAGACTGGGACAGGGTTGGACAGATACGCAGTATTTT. Its translation is CATSRLGQGWTDTQYF.

The count of this clone is one. The chain carries TRBV28 and TRBJ1-3; 8 positions match TRBD1. Looked up from germline, CDR1 is MDHEN and CDR2 is SYDVKM. The CDR3 has 15 amino acids. V gave up 5 bases and J gave up 3 bases; unmatched junction bases: 6. The CDR3, as DNA: TGTGCCAGCAGTCCCGCAGGGGGCGGTGGAAACACCATATATTTT. It yields the protein CASSPAGGGGNTIYF.

Only one count was recorded for this clone. V gene TRBV9 combines with J gene TRBJ2-2; D might be TRBD2 (6 bases). Germline CDR1 is SGDLS and CDR2 is YYNGEE. The V end was cut by 0 bases, the J end by 4 bases, with 10 bases between. This CDR3 region has 15 residues. The CDR3: CASSVVKGGTGELFF. CDR3 nucleotide sequence: TGTGCCAGCAGCGTAGTGAAGGGAGGCACCGGGGAGCTGTTTTTT.

The chain is built from TRBV9 and TRBJ2-1; no clear D gene. Trimming removed 0 bases at V and 0 bases at J, with 13 bases between. Germline V gene data show CDR1 as SGDLS and CDR2 as YYNGEE. This CDR3 region has 17 residues. The chain's CDR3 is CASSVGQALYSYNEQFF. The CDR3 DNA reads as TGTGCCAGCAGCGTAGGGCAGGCGCTATACTCCTACAATGAGCAGTTCTTC.

This chain links TRBV6-5 with TRBJ1-2; D remains ambiguous. This CDR3 spans 15 amino acids. V was pared by 2 bases and J by 4 bases, with 14 bases between. The germline gives CDR1 MNHEY, CDR2 SVGAGI. CDR3 bases: TGTGCCAGCAGTTACAACGGGGTTCTGAGCTATGGCTACACCTTC. Residues: CASSYNGVLSYGYTF.

The J gene is TRBJ1-5, the V gene TRBV4-3; tentative D call: TRBD1 (5 bases). The V gene's germline CDR1 is LGHNA and CDR2 YSLEER. This CDR3 is built from 19 residues. The V end was cut by 0 bases, the J end by 0 bases, with 18 bases between. CDR3 coding DNA: TGCGCCAGCAGCCAAGATCTGGGGCAGGGTGTAAATAGCAATCAGCCCCAGCATTTT. Translated, it gives CASSQDLGQGVNSNQPQHF.

The rearrangement uses TRBV19 and TRBJ1-5; D is ambiguous. Trimming removed 8 bases at V and 6 bases at J, with 5 bases between. Germline-derived CDR1 and CDR2 are LNHDA and SQIVND (reference sequence). The CDR3 sequence is 10 residues long. The CDR3 DNA is TGTGCCAGTGGGCCTCAGCCCCAGCATTTT. It codes for CASGPQPQHF.

In this sample, this clone turned up once. The gene calls are TRBV7-3 and TRBJ2-5; 8 bases map to TRBD1. V lost 5 bases to trimming and J lost 4 bases; unmatched junction nucleotides: 9. The CDR3 is 15 residues long. CDR1 is SGHTA and CDR2 is FQGTGA in the germline V gene. CDR3 DNA sequence: TGTGCCAGCAGCGATCAGGGGGCGCTGGGAGAGACCCAGTACTTC. The encoded protein is CASSDQGALGETQYF. Combining the CDR3 with reference TRBV7-3 and TRBJ2-5 gives the whole variable domain GAGVSQTPSNKVTEKGKYVELRCDPISGHTALYWYRQSLGQGPEFLIYFQGTGAADDSGLPNDRFFAVRPEGSVSTLKIQRTERGDSAVYLCASSDQGALGETQYFGPGTRLLVL.

The count of this clone is one. The chain is built from TRBV7-9 and TRBJ2-1, with D maybe TRBD2 (5 bases). V was cut by 1 base and J by 10 bases, with 14 bases left in between. The germline gives CDR1 SEHNR, CDR2 FQNEAQ (reference sequence). The CDR3 has 14 amino acids. The CDR3: CASSLVTSWREQFF. The CDR3 coding sequence is TGTGCCAGCAGCTTAGTCACTAGTTGGCGCGAGCAGTTCTTC.

The chain couples TRBV14 to TRBJ2-3; TRBD1 aligns across 9 bases. The CDR3 extends over 16 amino acids. CDR1 and CDR2 (germline): SGHDN, FVKESK. The junction had 7 bases not matched to a gene; V was cut back by 2 bases and J by 4 bases. DNA for the CDR3: TGTGCCAGCAGCCAACCGGCGGGACAGGGAGCAGATACGCAGTATTTT. This codes for CASSQPAGQGADTQYF. Variable domain in full (rest from reference TRBV14 and TRBJ2-3): EAGVTQFPSHSVIEKGQTVTLRCDPISGHDNLYWYRRVMGKEIKFLLHFVKESKQDESGMPNNRFLAERTGGTYSTLKVQPAELEDSGVYFCASSQPAGQGADTQYFGPGTRLTVL.

This clone came up a few times. The V call is TRBV4-1, the J call TRBJ2-2; 8 nucleotides agree with TRBD1. The V gene's germline CDR1 is MGHRA and CDR2 YSYEKL. V was pared by 3 bases and J by 2 bases, with 2 bases of the junction left unmatched. This CDR3 region has 15 residues. CDR3 residues: CASSQGTGNTGELFF. In DNA form, the CDR3 reads TGCGCCAGCAGCCAGGGGACAGGTAACACCGGGGAGCTGTTTTTT.

The rearrangement links TRBV28 to TRBJ1-4; maybe TRBD1 (5 bases). Looked up from germline, CDR1 is MDHEN and CDR2 is SYDVKM. The CDR3 is 14 residues long. The V and J ends lost 3 bases and 8 bases respectively, with 13 bases between them. The CDR3 spells CASSLDQGREKLFF. The CDR3 region has the DNA TGTGCCAGCAGTTTGGATCAGGGCAGGGAAAAACTGTTTTTT.

This clone was detected only once. The V gene is TRBV10-3, the J gene TRBJ2-7; 9 nucleotides align to TRBD1. There are 15 residues in the CDR3. V lost 8 bases, J lost 6 bases, and 14 bases stayed unmatched. Looked up from germline, CDR1 is ENHRY and CDR2 is SYGVKD. CDR3 region: CAIGATGQGGGEQYF. The DNA for the CDR3 is TGTGCCATCGGGGCGACGGGACAGGGTGGAGGCGAGCAGTACTTC.

The table lists this clone with a count of one. DNA of the CDR3: TGTGCCAGCAGCCCCCGCCATTCCGGTCGCACAGATACGCAGTATTTT. It encodes CASSPRHSGRTDTQYF. The rearrangement uses TRBV27 and TRBJ2-3; no clear D. From germline, CDR1 is MNHEY and CDR2 SMNVEV (reference sequence). The CDR3 has 16 residues. Trimming took 6 bases from V and 1 from J, leaving 17 bases between them.

This chain joins TRBV19 and TRBJ1-1; 8 bases line up with TRBD1. Germline CDR1 and CDR2: LNHDA and SQIVND (reference sequence). V dropped 5 bases and J dropped 6; count of bases not matched to a gene: 5. This CDR3 is 13 amino acids long. The CDR3 nucleotides read TGTGCCAGTAGTTCTCGACAGGGGTCTGAAGCTTTCTTT. This codes for CASSSRQGSEAFF.

The chain uses TRBV6-5 and TRBJ1-2; D not certain. Trimming took off 6 bases at V and 3 bases at J, with 11 bases between the two ends. Looked up from germline, CDR1 is MNHEY and CDR2 is SVGAGI. The CDR3 has 13 residues. The chain's CDR3 is CASSPRRDYGYTF. The CDR3 region has the DNA TGTGCCAGCAGCCCCCGGAGGGACTATGGCTACACCTTC.

The V gene is TRBV5-6, the J gene TRBJ1-4; D gene uncertain. The germline V and J ends were trimmed by 1 base and 5 bases, with 9 bases remaining between them. The CDR3 runs 14 residues. Germline V CDR1 and CDR2: SGHDT, YYEEEE. The CDR3, as DNA: TGTGCCAGCAGCTTGAGGAGTTCCAATGAAAAACTGTTTTTT. Amino acids: CASSLRSSNEKLFF.

The CDR3 protein is CASSPEGLAGGWETQYF. The CDR3 bases are TGCGCCAGCAGCCCAGAAGGGCTAGCGGGAGGATGGGAGACCCAGTACTTC. The chain uses TRBV5-1 and TRBJ2-5; TRBD2 matches 11 bases. The V segment lost 4 bases and the J segment 5 bases; nucleotides outside the gene matches: 13. Germline V gives CDR1 SGHRS, CDR2 YFSETQ. The CDR3 is 17 amino acids.

The rearrangement uses TRBV9 and TRBJ2-7; 9 bases align to TRBD1. The CDR3 has 15 amino acids. Per the germline V gene, CDR1 is SGDLS and CDR2 is YYNGEE. The ends lost 0 bases at V and 5 bases at J; junction bases unmatched: 6. CDR3 nucleotide sequence: TGTGCCAGCAGCGTAGGCTCGGGACAGGGCCACGAGCAGTACTTC. Amino acids: CASSVGSGQGHEQYF.

The rearrangement links TRBV18 to TRBJ2-3, with D hard to call. The CDR3 spans 10 residues. CDR1 is KGHSH and CDR2 is LQKENI in the germline V gene. V lost 6 bases and J lost 4, with 2 bases in between. The CDR3 sequence: CASSADTQYF. Written as DNA, the CDR3 is TGTGCCAGCTCCGCAGATACGCAGTATTTT.

This chain links TRBV19 with TRBJ2-5; weak D call: TRBD2 (8 bases). The CDR3 runs 16 residues. The ends were cut back, 4 bases at V and 2 bases at J, with 17 bases in the middle. Germline CDR1 reads LNHDA; CDR2 reads SQIVND (reference sequence). CDR3 residues: CASSTTGGTVQETQYF. CDR3 nucleotides: TGTGCCAGTAGTACCACGGGGGGGACAGTTCAAGAGACCCAGTACTTC.

This rearrangement joins TRBV7-2 to TRBJ2-2, with 8 nucleotides matching TRBD1. V was pared by 5 bases and J by 3 bases, with 11 bases of the junction left unmatched. Germline CDR1 is SGHTA and CDR2 is FQGNSA. The CDR3 is 17 amino acids. The CDR3: CASSLRGQGAYTGELFF. In DNA, the CDR3 is TGTGCCAGCAGCCTAAGAGGACAGGGCGCTTACACCGGGGAGCTGTTTTTT.

The chain joins TRBV10-3 to TRBJ1-1; D is perhaps TRBD1 (6 bases). Between the trimmed V and J ends, which lost 8 bases and 2 bases, there was a span of 9 bases. The CDR3 is 12 residues long. CDR1 and CDR2 (germline): ENHRY, SYGVKD. CDR3: CAILGGNTEAFF. Written as DNA, the CDR3 is TGTGCCATCCTAGGGGGTAACACTGAAGCTTTCTTT.

This CDR3 is CASSLGGGGSYEQYF. The CDR3 coding sequence is TGTGCCAGCAGCTTAGGGGGCGGGGGATCCTACGAGCAGTACTTC. V is TRBV7-2 and J is TRBJ2-7; 7 bases are shared with TRBD2. Germline V lookup: CDR1 SGHTA, CDR2 FQGNSA. The CDR3 runs to 15 residues. Trimming removed 1 base from V and 1 base from J; junction bases left unmatched: 4.

In its sample, this clone was seen once. The chain is built from TRBV7-9 and TRBJ2-2; D possibly corresponds to TRBD2 (6 bases). Between the trimmed V and J ends, which lost 5 bases and 2 bases, there was a span of 15 bases. Germline lookup yields CDR1 SEHNR and CDR2 FQNEAQ (reference sequence). CDR3 size: 16 residues. In nucleotides, the CDR3 is TGTGCCAGCAGCCCGCGCTCAGGACTAAACACCGGGGAGCTGTTTTTT. Its translation is CASSPRSGLNTGELFF.

As to this clone: Compared with germline, one end of the junction differs, possibly owing to a read error. The chain links TRBV7-9 to TRBJ1-6; TRBD1 matches at 8 bases. In germline, CDR1 is SEHNR, CDR2 FQNEAQ (reference sequence). This CDR3 spans 15 amino acids. CDR3 residues: CSSSFTGGEESPLHF. DNA for the CDR3: TGTTCCAGCAGCTTCACAGGGGGGGAGGAATCACCCCTCCACTTT.

The CDR3 DNA reads as TGTGCCAGCCGGCCAGCGGTTGTCTACGAGCAGTACTTC. Amino acid sequence: CASRPAVVYEQYF. The chain joins TRBV2 to TRBJ2-7; the D gene is possibly TRBD2 (5 bases). The V and J ends lost 8 bases and 3 bases respectively, with 14 bases between them. The CDR3 extends over 13 amino acids. From germline, CDR1 is SNHLY and CDR2 FYNNEI.